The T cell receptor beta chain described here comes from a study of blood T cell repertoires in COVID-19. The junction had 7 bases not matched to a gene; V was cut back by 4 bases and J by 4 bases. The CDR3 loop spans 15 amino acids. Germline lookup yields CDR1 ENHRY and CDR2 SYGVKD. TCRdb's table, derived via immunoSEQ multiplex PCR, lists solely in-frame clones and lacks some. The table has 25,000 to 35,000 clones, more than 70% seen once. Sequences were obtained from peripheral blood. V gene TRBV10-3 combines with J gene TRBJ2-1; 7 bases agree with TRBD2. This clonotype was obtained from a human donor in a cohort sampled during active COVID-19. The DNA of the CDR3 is TGTGCCATCAGTGTTTCCAGCGGGGTATACAATGAGCAGTTCTTC. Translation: CAISVSSGVYNEQFF.